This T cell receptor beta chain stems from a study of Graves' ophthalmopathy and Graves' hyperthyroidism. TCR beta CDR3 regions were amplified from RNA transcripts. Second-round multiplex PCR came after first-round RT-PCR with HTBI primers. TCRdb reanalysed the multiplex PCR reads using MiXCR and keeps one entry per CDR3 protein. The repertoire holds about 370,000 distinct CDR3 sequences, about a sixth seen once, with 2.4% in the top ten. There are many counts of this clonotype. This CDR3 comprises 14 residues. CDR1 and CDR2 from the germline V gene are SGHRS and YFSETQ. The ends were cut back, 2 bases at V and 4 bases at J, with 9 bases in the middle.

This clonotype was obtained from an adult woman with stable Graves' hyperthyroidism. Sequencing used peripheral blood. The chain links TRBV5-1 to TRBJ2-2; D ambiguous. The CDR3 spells CASSFDITTGELFF. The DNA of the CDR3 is TGCGCCAGCAGCTTTGACATTACCACCGGGGAGCTGTTTTTT.